This TCR beta chain was captured in a study of cytomegalovirus exposure and HLA in healthy donors. TCRdb's table, derived via immunoSEQ multiplex PCR, lists solely in-frame clones and lacks some. The sample consists of fewer than 150,000 clones, more than 75% of them appearing once. Turning to this clone: Its antigen is as yet unknown.

This CDR3 is 16 amino acids long. Per the germline V gene, CDR1 is SEHNR and CDR2 is FQNEAQ (reference sequence). V shed 2 bases and J 5 bases; nucleotides not matched to a gene: 10. Broader study findings: Most TCR sequences were rare, but some public TCRs occurred in many donors. The study recorded around 160 TCR beta chains that were cytomegalovirus-associated. Confirmation was obtained in vitro that three CMV-associated chains are specific for CMV antigens.

V and J are TRBV7-9 and TRBJ2-7; TRBD2 aligns across 9 bases. Sequencing was carried out using PBMCs. The receptor was isolated from a man aged 18 to 29 in good health and CMV-seronegative. This chain's CDR3 is CASSLRGAGGLDEQYF. As DNA, the CDR3 is TGTGCCAGCAGCTTAAGGGGAGCGGGGGGCCTGGACGAGCAGTACTTC. The variable domain in full, completed from reference TRBV7-9 and TRBJ2-7, reads DTGVSQNPRHKITKRGQNVTFRCDPISEHNRLYWYRQTLGQGPEFLTYFQNEAQLEKSRLLSDRFSAERPKGSFSTLEIQRTEQGDSAMYLCASSLRGAGGLDEQYFGPGTRLTVT.